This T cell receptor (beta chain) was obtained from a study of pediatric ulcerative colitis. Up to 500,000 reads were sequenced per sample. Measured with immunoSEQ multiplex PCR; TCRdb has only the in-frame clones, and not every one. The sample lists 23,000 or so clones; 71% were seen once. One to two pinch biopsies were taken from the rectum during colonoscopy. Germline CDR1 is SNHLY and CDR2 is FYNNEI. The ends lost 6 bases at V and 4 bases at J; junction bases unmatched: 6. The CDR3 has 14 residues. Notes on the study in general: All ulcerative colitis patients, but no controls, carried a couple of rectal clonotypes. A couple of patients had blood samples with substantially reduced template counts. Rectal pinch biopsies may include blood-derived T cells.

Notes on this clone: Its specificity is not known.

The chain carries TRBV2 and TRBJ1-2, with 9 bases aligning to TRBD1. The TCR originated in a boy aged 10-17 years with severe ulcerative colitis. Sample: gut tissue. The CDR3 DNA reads TGTGCCAGCAGGGGACAGGGCTTAATCTATGGCTACACCTTC. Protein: CASRGQGLIYGYTF.